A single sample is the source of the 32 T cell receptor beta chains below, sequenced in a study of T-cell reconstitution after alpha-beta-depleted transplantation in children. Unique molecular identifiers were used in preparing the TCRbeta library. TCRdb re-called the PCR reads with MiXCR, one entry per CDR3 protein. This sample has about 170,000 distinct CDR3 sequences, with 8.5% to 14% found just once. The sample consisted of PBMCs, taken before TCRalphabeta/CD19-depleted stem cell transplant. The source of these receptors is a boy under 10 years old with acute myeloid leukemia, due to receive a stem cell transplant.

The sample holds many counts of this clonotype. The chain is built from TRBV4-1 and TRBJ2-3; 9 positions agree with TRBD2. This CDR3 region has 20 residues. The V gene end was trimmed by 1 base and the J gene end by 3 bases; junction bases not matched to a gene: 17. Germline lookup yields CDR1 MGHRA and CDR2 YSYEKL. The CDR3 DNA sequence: TGCGCCAGCAGCCAAGGGGCCGTAGCGGGGGCCCCCCGGAGGACAGATACGCAGTATTTT. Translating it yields CASSQGAVAGAPRRTDTQYF.

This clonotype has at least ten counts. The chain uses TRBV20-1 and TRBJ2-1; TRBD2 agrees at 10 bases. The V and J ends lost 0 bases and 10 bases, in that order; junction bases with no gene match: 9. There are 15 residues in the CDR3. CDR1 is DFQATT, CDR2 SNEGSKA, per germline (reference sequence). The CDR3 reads CSAREAGSGRAEQFF. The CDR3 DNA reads TGCAGTGCTAGAGAGGCTGGAAGCGGGAGGGCCGAGCAGTTCTTC.

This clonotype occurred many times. The CDR3 here is CASSRQGYSGRASPTSQYF. As DNA, the CDR3 is TGTGCCAGCAGCCGACAGGGTTACAGCGGGAGGGCCTCCCCCACGTCGCAGTACTTC. V and J are TRBV7-8 and TRBJ2-7; 10 nucleotides agree with TRBD2. Trimming cost V 5 bases and J 9 bases; bases outside gene matches: 25. The CDR3 is 19 amino acids. The germline V gene encodes CDR1 SGHVS and CDR2 FQNEAQ.

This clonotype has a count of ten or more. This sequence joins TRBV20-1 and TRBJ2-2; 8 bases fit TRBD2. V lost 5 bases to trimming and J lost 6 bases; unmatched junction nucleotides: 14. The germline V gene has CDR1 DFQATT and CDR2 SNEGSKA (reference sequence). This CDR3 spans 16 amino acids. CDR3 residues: CSAPHSIGGAAGELFF. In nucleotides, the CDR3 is TGCAGTGCTCCCCATAGTATCGGGGGGGCGGCCGGGGAGCTGTTTTTT.

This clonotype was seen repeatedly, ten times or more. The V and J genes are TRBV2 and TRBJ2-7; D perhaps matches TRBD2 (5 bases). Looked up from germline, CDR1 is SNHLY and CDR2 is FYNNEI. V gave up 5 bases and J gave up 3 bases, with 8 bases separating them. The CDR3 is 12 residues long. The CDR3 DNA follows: TGTGCCAGCAGTCCAACTAGCTACGAGCAGTACTTC. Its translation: CASSPTSYEQYF.

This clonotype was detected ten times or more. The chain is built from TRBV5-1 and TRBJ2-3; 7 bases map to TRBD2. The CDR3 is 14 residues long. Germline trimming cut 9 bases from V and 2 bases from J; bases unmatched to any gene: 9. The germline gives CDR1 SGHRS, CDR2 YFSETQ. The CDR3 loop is CATRPRDYTDTQYF. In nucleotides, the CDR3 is TGCGCCACCAGGCCCCGGGACTACACAGATACGCAGTATTTT.

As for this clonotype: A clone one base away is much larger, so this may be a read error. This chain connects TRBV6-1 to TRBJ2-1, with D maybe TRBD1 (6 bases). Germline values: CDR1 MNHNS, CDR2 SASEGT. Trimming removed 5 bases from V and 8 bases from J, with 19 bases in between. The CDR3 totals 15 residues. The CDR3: CASSLGTPLGDEQFF. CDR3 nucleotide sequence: TGTGCCAGCAGTCTCGGGACACCACTAGGGGATGAGCAGTTCTTC.

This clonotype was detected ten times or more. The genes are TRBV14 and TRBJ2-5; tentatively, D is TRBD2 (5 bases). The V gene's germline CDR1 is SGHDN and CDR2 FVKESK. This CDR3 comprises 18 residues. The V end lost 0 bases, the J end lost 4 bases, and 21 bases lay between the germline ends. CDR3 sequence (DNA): TGTGCCAGCAGCCAAGAAGGGAGCAATCGACTCCCCCCAGAGACCCAGTACTTC. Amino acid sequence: CASSQEGSNRLPPETQYF.

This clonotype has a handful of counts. The CDR3 is CASSLEGQISLSGANVLTF. In DNA, the CDR3 is TGCGCCAGCAGCTTGGAAGGACAGATTTCGTTGTCTGGGGCCAACGTCCTGACTTTC. The chain carries TRBV5-1 and TRBJ2-6, with D possibly TRBD1 on 6 matching bases. Trimming took 0 bases from V and 1 from J, leaving 17 bases between them. Germline loops: CDR1 SGHRS, CDR2 YFSETQ. The CDR3 extends over 19 amino acids.

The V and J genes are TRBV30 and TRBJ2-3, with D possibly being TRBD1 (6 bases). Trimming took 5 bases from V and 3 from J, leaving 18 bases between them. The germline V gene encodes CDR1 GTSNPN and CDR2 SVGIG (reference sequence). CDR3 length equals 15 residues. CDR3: CAWGPGHFSTDTQYF. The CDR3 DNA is TGTGCCTGGGGTCCGGGACATTTTTCGACAGATACGCAGTATTTT.

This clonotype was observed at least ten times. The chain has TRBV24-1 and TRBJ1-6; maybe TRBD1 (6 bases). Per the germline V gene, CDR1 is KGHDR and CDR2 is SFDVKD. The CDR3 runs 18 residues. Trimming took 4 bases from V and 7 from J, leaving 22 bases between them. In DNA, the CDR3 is TGTGCCACCAGTGACGTCGGGGGCACAGCGCTGGGGAATTCACCCCTCCACTTT. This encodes CATSDVGGTALGNSPLHF.

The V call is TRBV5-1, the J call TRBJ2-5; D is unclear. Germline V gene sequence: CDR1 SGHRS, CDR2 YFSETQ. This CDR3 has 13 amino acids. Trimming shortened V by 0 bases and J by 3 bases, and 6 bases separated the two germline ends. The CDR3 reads CASSLGQKETQYF. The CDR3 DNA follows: TGCGCCAGCAGCTTGGGACAAAAAGAGACCCAGTACTTC.

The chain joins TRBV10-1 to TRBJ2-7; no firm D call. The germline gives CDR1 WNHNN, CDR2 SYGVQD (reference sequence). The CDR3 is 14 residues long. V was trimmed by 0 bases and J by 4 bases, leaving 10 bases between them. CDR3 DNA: TGCGCCAGCAGTGAGTCCCCGAACCAATACGAGCAGTACTTC. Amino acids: CASSESPNQYEQYF.

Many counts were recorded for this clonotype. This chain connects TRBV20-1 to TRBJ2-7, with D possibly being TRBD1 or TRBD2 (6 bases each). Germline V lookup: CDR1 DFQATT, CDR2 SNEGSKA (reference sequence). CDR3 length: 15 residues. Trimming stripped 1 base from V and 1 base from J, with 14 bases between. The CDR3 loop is CSARAPGARSYEQYF. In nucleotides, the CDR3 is TGCAGTGCTAGAGCGCCGGGGGCAAGGTCCTACGAGCAGTACTTC.

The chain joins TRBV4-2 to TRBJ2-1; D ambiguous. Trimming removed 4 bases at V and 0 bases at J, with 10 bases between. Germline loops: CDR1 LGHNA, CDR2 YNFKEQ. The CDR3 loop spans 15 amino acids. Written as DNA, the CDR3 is TGTGCCAGCAGCCCTGTTCTAGGCTCCTACAATGAGCAGTTCTTC. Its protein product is CASSPVLGSYNEQFF.

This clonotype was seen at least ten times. CDR3 nucleotide sequence: TGTGCCAGCAGCTTAGGAACCCCGACTAGCGGGGTAGGCACAGATACGCAGTATTTT. Its protein is CASSLGTPTSGVGTDTQYF. The chain joins TRBV13 to TRBJ2-3, with 11 bases matching TRBD2. Germline V gives CDR1 PRHDT, CDR2 FYEKMQ (reference sequence). V lost 0 bases, J lost 1 base, and 9 bases stayed unmatched. The CDR3 sequence is 19 residues long. Full variable domain (rest looked up from reference TRBV13 and TRBJ2-3): AAGVIQSPRHLIKEKRETATLKCYPIPRHDTVYWYQQGPGQDPQFLISFYEKMQSDKGSIPDRFSAQQFSDYHSELNMSSLELGDSALYFCASSLGTPTSGVGTDTQYFGPGTRLTVL.

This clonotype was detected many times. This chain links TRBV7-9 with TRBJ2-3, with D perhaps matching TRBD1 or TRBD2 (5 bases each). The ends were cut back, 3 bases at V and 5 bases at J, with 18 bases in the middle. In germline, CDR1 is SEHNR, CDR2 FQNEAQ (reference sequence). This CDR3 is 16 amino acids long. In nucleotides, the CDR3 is TGTGCCAGCAGCTTGAGTAGGGGACGGGGTGAAGATACGCAGTATTTT. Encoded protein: CASSLSRGRGEDTQYF.

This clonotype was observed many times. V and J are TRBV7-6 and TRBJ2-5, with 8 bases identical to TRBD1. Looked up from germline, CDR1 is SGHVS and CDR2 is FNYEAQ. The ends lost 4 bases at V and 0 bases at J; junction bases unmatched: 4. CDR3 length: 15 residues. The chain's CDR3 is CASSSGTGDQETQYF. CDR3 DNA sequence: TGTGCCAGCAGCTCCGGGACAGGCGACCAAGAGACCCAGTACTTC. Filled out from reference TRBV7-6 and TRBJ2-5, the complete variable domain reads GAGVSQSPRYKVTKRGQDVALRCDPISGHVSLYWYRQALGQGPEFLTYFNYEAQQDKSGLPNDRFSAERPEGSISTLTIQRTEQRDSAMYRCASSSGTGDQETQYFGPGTRLLVL.

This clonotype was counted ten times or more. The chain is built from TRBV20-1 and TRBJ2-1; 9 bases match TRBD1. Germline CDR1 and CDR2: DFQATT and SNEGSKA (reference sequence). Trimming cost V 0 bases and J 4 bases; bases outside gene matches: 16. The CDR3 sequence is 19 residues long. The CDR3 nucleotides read TGCAGTGCTAGAGATAGGGGACAGGGCCTTCGTTCCCTTTACAATGAGCAGTTCTTC. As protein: CSARDRGQGLRSLYNEQFF.

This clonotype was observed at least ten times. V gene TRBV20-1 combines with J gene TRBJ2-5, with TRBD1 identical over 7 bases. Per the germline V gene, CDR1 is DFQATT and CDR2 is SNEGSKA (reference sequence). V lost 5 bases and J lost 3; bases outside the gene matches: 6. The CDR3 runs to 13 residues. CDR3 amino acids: CSAGTAWEETQYF. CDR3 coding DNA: TGCAGTGCTGGGACAGCCTGGGAAGAGACCCAGTACTTC.

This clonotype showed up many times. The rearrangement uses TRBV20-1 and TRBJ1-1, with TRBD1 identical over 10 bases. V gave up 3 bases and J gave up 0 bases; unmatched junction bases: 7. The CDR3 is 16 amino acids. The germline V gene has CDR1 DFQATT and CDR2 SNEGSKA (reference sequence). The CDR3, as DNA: TGCAGTGCTAGTCATCCCGGGACAGGGGTGAACACTGAAGCTTTCTTT. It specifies CSASHPGTGVNTEAFF.

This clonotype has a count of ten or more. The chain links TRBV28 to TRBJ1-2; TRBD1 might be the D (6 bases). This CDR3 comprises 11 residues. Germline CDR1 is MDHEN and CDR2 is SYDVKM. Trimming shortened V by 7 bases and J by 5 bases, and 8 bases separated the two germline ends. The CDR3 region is CASTGQYGYTF. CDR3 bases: TGTGCCAGCACCGGACAGTATGGCTACACCTTC.

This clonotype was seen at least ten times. CDR3 sequence: CASRLGGSLAKNIQYF. CDR3 bases: TGTGCCAGCAGACTTGGAGGCTCGCTAGCCAAAAACATTCAGTACTTC. This chain uses TRBV12-3 or TRBV12-4 with TRBJ2-4; possibly TRBD2 for D (5 bases). The CDR3 has 16 amino acids. V lost 6 bases and J lost 0, with 15 bases in between.

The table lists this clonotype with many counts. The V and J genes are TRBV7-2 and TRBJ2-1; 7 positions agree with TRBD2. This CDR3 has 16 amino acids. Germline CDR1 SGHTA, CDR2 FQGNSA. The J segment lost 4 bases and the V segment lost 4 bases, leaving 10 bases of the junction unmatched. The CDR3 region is CASSSWGSGVYNEQFF. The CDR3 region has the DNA TGTGCCAGCAGCTCCTGGGGGAGCGGGGTTTACAATGAGCAGTTCTTC.

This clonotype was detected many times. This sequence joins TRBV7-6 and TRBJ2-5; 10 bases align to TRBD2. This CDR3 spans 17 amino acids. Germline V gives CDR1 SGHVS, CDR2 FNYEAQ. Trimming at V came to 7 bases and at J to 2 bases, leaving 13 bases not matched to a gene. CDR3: CASTYSPSGGLQETQYF. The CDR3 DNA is TGTGCCAGCACCTATTCTCCTAGCGGGGGCTTACAAGAGACCCAGTACTTC.

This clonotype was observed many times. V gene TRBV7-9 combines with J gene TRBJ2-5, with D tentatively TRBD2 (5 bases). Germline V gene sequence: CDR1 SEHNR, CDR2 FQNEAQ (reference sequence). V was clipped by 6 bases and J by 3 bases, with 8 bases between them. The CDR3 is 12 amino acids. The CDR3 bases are TGTGCCAGCAGTCTCGGGAAAGAGACCCAGTACTTC. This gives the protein CASSLGKETQYF.

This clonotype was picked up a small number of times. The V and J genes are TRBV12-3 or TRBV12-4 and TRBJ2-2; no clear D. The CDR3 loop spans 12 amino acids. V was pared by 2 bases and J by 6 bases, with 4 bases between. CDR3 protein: CASSLISGELFF. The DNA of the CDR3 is TGTGCCAGCAGTTTAATTTCCGGGGAGCTGTTTTTT.

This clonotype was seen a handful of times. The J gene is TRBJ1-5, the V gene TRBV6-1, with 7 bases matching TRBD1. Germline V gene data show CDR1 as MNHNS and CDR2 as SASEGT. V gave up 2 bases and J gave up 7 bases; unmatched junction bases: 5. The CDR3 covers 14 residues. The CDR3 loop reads CASSESTGEQPQHF. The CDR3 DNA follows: TGTGCCAGCAGTGAAAGTACAGGGGAGCAGCCCCAGCATTTT.

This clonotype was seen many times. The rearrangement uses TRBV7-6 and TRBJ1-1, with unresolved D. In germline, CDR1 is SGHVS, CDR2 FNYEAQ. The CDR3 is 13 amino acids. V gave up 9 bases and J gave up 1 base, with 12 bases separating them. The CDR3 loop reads CASSPGKNTEAFF. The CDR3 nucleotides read TGTGCCAGTTCTCCCGGGAAGAACACTGAAGCTTTCTTT.

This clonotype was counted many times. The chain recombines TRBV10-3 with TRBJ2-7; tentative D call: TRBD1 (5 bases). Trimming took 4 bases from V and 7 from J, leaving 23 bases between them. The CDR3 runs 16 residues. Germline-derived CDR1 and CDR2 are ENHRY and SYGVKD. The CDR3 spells CAISGSSANRRGEQYF. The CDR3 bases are TGTGCCATCAGTGGCTCTTCAGCCAACAGGCGAGGAGAGCAGTACTTC.

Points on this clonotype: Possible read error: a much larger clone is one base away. The CDR3 coding sequence is TGTGCCACCAGCAGAAACGTCAATGAGCAGTACTTC. Protein sequence: CATSRNVNEQYF. The chain is built from TRBV15 and TRBJ2-1, with no clear D. The J call could be wrong; TRBJ2-7 is a better fit for the DNA end. The length of the CDR3 is 12 residues. The germline CDR1 and CDR2 sequences are LNHNV and YYDKDF (reference sequence).

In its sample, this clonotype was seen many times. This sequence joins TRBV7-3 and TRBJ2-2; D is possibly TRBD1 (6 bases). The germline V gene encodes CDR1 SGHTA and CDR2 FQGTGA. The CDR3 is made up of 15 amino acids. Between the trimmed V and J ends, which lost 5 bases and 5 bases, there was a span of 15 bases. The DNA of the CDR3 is TGTGCCAGCAGCCCCACCCGTCAGGGGACCGGGGAGCTGTTTTTT. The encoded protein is CASSPTRQGTGELFF. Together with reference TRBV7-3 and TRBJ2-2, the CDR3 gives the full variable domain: GAGVSQTPSNKVTEKGKYVELRCDPISGHTALYWYRQSLGQGPEFLIYFQGTGAADDSGLPNDRFFAVRPEGSVSTLKIQRTERGDSAVYLCASSPTRQGTGELFFGEGSRLTVL.